These T cell receptor beta chains were read from a single sample in a study of type 1 regulatory T cells. One entry per CDR3 protein results from TCRdb running MiXCR on the reads. The data contain around 65,000 distinct CDR3 sequences, 45% to 50% of them seen just once; the ten biggest clones take up more than 2%. These receptors are not linked to any known antigen. The material sequenced was cultured non-Tr1 T cells, either the whole culture or a sorted T cell fraction (not recorded which). The receptors were gathered from a human donor in good health. Both conserved end residues are part of each CDR3. The order of the fields is V gene, clone size, J gene, D gene, CDR3 DNA, CDR3 protein. The D gene is left open where the match is weak. Size is omitted from some rows. Given values are once, few, many or a class for expanded clones.

TRBV7-2,-,TRBJ2-7,-,TGTGCCAGCAGCTCCCCCTGGGCTGGCACTTACGAGCAGTACTTC,CASSSPWAGTYEQYF
TRBV7-3,few,TRBJ2-1,TRBD1,TGTGCCAGCAGCTTACAGGGGGCCCACAATGAGCAGTTCTTC,CASSLQGAHNEQFF
TRBV5-1,few,TRBJ2-1,TRBD1,TGCGCCAGCAGCTCGGGACAGGGGAGCAATGAGCAGTTCTTC,CASSSGQGSNEQFF
TRBV5-8,few,TRBJ2-3,TRBD2,TGTGCCAGCAGCTTGGCCGGGGGGTTCACAGATACGCAGTATTTT,CASSLAGGFTDTQYF
TRBV4-1,medium-sized,TRBJ1-1,-,TGCGCCAGCAGCCAGGGGGCACAGGCGGCCACTGAAGCTTTCTTT,CASSQGAQAATEAFF
TRBV7-9,-,TRBJ1-2,TRBD1,TGTGCCAGCAGCTCCAGCCCCGGGACAGGAGGCTACACCTTC,CASSSSPGTGGYTF
TRBV7-9,-,TRBJ2-7,-,TGTGCCAGCAGCCCGTTCAGAGGAGGGGATTCCTACGAGCAGTACTTC,CASSPFRGGDSYEQYF
TRBV5-1,-,TRBJ2-2,TRBD2,TGCGCCAGCAGCTTGGCCGGGGGGACGAACACCGGGGAGCTGTTTTTT,CASSLAGGTNTGELFF
TRBV27,few,TRBJ2-7,-,TGTGCCAGCAGTTTAGCTCAGGCCTCCTACGAGCAGTACTTC,CASSLAQASYEQYF
TRBV28,few,TRBJ1-5,-,TGTGCCAGCAGTTTACCAGGGAGGGGAAGTCAGCCCCAGCATTTT,CASSLPGRGSQPQHF
TRBV9,few,TRBJ2-2,TRBD1,TGTGCCAGCAGCGTAGGGACAGGGGAGACCGGGGAGCTGTTTTTT,CASSVGTGETGELFF
TRBV12-3/TRBV12-4,-,TRBJ1-5,TRBD1,TGTGCCACCCCCCCCCGGGACAGGGGCCAGCCCCAGCATTTT,CATPPRDRGQPQHF
TRBV5-1,-,TRBJ2-7,-,TGCGCCAGCAGCTCGGACAACCGGCACGAGCAGTACTTC,CASSSDNRHEQYF
TRBV7-9,-,TRBJ2-7,-,TGTGCCAGCAGCCTAACTGGGGCTAACGAGCAGTACTTC,CASSLTGANEQYF
TRBV20-1,-,TRBJ1-1,-,TGCAGTGCCAGGGGAGGAGTGAACACTGAAGCTTTCTTT,CSARGGVNTEAFF
TRBV20-1,-,TRBJ1-2,-,TGCAGTGCTAGAGTAGCTTACAGGGCCCTCTATGGCTACACCTTC,CSARVAYRALYGYTF
TRBV6-1,few,TRBJ1-5,-,TGTGCCAGCACCAACTCAGGGTACCAGCCCCAGCATTTT,CASTNSGYQPQHF
TRBV6-5,-,TRBJ1-1,-,TGTGCCAGCAGTTACCTCGGCCCGGGCGTTGGCACTGAAGCTTTCTTT,CASSYLGPGVGTEAFF
TRBV12-2,-,TRBJ1-6,-,TGTGCAAGTCGCCTCACCCCAACGGGGCCATTAAATTCACCCCTCCACTTT,CASRLTPTGPLNSPLHF
TRBV3-1,-,TRBJ2-6,TRBD2,TGTGCCAGCAGCCCGGGACTAGCGGGGGCTGGGGCCAACGTCCTGACTTTC,CASSPGLAGAGANVLTF
TRBV5-1,-,TRBJ2-3,TRBD2,TGCGCCAGCAGCTTAGGGCTAGCGGAAGGGAGTACGCAGTATTTT,CASSLGLAEGSTQYF
TRBV5-1,-,TRBJ1-1,TRBD1,TGCGCCAGCAGCTTGGGGGACAGGGTGACTGAAGCTTTCTTT,CASSLGDRVTEAFF
TRBV7-2,few,TRBJ1-2,-,TGTGCCAGCAGCCTACAGCTAAACTATGGCTACACCTTC,CASSLQLNYGYTF
TRBV5-4,few,TRBJ1-2,-,TGTGCCAGCAGCGAGAGTCCTGGGACAAGCTATGGCTACACCTTC,CASSESPGTSYGYTF
TRBV9,once,TRBJ2-1,TRBD2,TGTGCCAGCAGCGTAGCGGGGGGGCCCTCCTACAATGAGCAGTTCTTC,CASSVAGGPSYNEQFF
TRBV2,many,TRBJ1-4,-,TGTGCCAGCAGCGCGGACAGAACAACTAATGAAAAACTGTTTTTT,CASSADRTTNEKLFF
TRBV4-2,few,TRBJ2-3,TRBD2,TGTGCCAGCAGCCAAGATCTAGGACTAGTTGGAGATACGCAGTATTTT,CASSQDLGLVGDTQYF
TRBV7-2,-,TRBJ2-2,TRBD1,TGTGCCAGCAGCTTAAAGGGGGCGTGGACCGGGGAGCTGTTTTTT,CASSLKGAWTGELFF